Here is one T cell receptor (beta chain) with its context. Generated by immunoSEQ multiplex PCR, the TCRdb table keeps only in-frame clones and is missing some. This sample carries some 300,000 clones, 88% of them seen once, and the ten largest clones take roughly 2%. The sample belongs to a study of blood T cell repertoires in COVID-19. Study details: PBMCs, B-cell-depleted T cells, or T cells were the source of the cDNA or gDNA that made up the material.

This CDR3 is 15 amino acids long. J was trimmed by 7 bases and V by 5 bases; bases with no gene match: 13. The germline V gene encodes CDR1 MNHEY and CDR2 SVGAGI. The TCR comes from a woman aged 55 to 70 in a cohort exposed to, infected with or recovered from COVID-19 (not recorded which). This chain joins TRBV6-5 and TRBJ1-1, with TRBD1 matching over 7 bases. Input material: PBMCs or T cells enriched from blood (not recorded which). The CDR3: CASSLRRQGASEAFF. The CDR3 DNA reads as TGTGCCAGCAGTCTACGGAGACAGGGTGCGAGTGAAGCTTTCTTT.